The clone carrying this T cell receptor beta chain showed up just once. The data originate from a study of T cell changes during pregnancy in multiple sclerosis. The CDR3 has 16 amino acids. V lost 5 bases to trimming and J lost 10 bases; unmatched junction nucleotides: 13. From germline, CDR1 is MNHEY and CDR2 SMNVEV (reference sequence). TCRdb's copy holds only in-frame clones and misses some; the assay was immunoSEQ multiplex PCR. Here the sample spans fewer than 50,000 clones, 90% to 95% being singletons. This TCR was sampled from a female donor with multiple sclerosis, enrolled in a pregnancy study. The V and J genes are TRBV27 and TRBJ2-1, with 11 bases matching TRBD2. The source was CD8+ T cells from peripheral blood mononuclear cells, collected before pregnancy. CDR3 region: CASSGTSGHHPLEQFF. The CDR3 DNA is TGTGCCAGCAGTGGGACTAGCGGCCATCACCCCCTCGAGCAGTTCTTC.